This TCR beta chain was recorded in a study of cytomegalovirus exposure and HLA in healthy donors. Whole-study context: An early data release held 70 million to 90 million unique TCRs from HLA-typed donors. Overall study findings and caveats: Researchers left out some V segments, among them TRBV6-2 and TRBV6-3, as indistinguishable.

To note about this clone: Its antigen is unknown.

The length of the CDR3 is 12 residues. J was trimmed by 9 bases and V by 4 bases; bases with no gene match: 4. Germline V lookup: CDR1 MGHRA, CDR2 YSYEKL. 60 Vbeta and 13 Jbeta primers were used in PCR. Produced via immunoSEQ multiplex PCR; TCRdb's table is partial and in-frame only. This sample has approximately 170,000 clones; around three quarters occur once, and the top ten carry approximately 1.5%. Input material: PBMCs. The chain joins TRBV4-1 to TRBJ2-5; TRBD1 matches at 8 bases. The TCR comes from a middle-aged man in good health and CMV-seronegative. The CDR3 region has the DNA TGCGCCAGCAGCCGGACAGGGTCAGCCCAGTACTTC. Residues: CASSRTGSAQYF.